This T cell receptor beta chain is from a study of response to subunit inactivated influenza vaccine. From the RT-PCR reads, TCRdb called clonotypes with MiXCR, one entry per CDR3 protein. The data contain about 800,000 distinct CDR3 sequences, approximately 21% of them singletons. With 5 bases clipped from V and 6 bases from J, the junction kept 6 bases outside the gene matches. The CDR3 sequence is 14 residues long. Whole-study results and caveats: Authors suggested seasonal influenza vaccinations each recruit few new T cells.

On this clonotype itself: Its antigen is not known.

Sequenced material: PBMCs from blood, taken approximately 5 days after vaccination. This chain joins TRBV12-3 or TRBV12-4 and TRBJ2-7, with 11 bases fitting TRBD1. This TCR was sampled from a man aged 45-65 years who received an inactivated influenza vaccine. CDR3 sequence: CASSPGQGVIEQYF. In DNA, the CDR3 is TGTGCCAGCAGTCCGGGACAGGGGGTGATCGAGCAGTACTTC.